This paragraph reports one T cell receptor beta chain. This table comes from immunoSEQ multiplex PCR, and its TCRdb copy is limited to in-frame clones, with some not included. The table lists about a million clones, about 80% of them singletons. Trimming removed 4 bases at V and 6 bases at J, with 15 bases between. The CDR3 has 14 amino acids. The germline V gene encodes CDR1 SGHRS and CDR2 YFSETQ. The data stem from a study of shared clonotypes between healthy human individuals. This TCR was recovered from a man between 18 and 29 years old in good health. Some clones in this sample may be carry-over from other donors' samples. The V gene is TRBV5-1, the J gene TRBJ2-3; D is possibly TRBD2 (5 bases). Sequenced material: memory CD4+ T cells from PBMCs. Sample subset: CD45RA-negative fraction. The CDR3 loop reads CASSPTRFPDTQYF. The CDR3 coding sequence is TGCGCCAGCAGCCCTACTAGGTTCCCCGATACGCAGTATTTT.